This TCR beta chain was retrieved from a study of vaccination effects on CD4 cells after COVID-19. The overall study: Sampling occurred a median 72 days post second dose, range 14 to 241. Findings and caveats of the study: Healthy vaccinees showed cross-reactivity with common cold coronaviruses in only 1 of 255 vaccine-induced clones. At late timepoints after vaccination, vaccine- and infection-induced clones shrank markedly.

Repertoires were generated with immunoSEQ multiplex PCR, while TCRdb's copy carries only in-frame clones and drops some. The data contain approximately 15,000 clones, 75% of them singletons. Antigen-specific CD4+ T cells were expanded (with viral peptide pools) by the ViraFEST assay ahead of sequencing. The authors isolated CD4+ T cells after roughly 10 days of culture. Each participant was administered two doses of either the BNT162b2 or the mRNA-1273 vaccine. Some 1.9 million PBMC per well were cultured with 10 IU/ml IL-2 and roughly 10 ug/ml peptides. Of note for this clone: Its antigen remains unidentified.

The CDR3 runs 13 residues. From germline, CDR1 is SGHTS and CDR2 YDEGEE. V lost 0 bases, J lost 7 bases, and 8 bases lay in between. The chain carries TRBV5-8 and TRBJ1-3; maybe TRBD1 (5 bases). This clonotype originated in a human donor who received a COVID-19 vaccine. The sequences come from CD4+ T cells from PBMCs cultured with HCoV-NL63 spike peptides, collected after COVID-19 vaccination. The CDR3 spells CASSLERGNTIYF. For the CDR3, the DNA is TGTGCCAGCAGCTTGGAACGGGGGAACACCATATATTTT. The full variable domain, its missing parts supplied by reference TRBV5-8 and TRBJ1-3, is EAGVTQSPTHLIKTRGQQATLRCSPISGHTSVYWYQQALGLGLQFLLWYDEGEERNRGNFPPRFSGRQFPNYSSELNVNALELEDSALYLCASSLERGNTIYFGEGSWLTVV.